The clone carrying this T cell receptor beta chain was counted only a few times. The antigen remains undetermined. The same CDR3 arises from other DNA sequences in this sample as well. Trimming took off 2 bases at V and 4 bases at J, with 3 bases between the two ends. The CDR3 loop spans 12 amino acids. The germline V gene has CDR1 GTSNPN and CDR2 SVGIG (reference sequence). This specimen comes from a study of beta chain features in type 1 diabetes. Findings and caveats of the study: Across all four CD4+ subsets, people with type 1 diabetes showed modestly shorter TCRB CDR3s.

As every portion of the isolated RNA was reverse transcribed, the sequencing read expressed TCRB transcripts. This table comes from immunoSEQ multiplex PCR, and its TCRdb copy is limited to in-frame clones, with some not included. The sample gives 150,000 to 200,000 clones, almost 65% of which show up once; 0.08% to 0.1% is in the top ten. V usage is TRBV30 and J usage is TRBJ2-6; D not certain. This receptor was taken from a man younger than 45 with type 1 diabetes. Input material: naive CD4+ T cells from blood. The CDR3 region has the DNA TGTGCCTGGAGTTCGGGGGCCAACGTCCTGACTTTC. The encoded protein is CAWSSGANVLTF.